Listed below are T cell receptor beta chains from one sample, sequenced in a study of response to subunit inactivated influenza vaccine. TCRdb re-called the RT-PCR reads with MiXCR, one entry per CDR3 protein. The sample has approximately 570,000 distinct CDR3 sequences; 7.6% are singletons. The source material was PBMCs from blood, sampled less than 30 months after vaccination. The receptors were sampled from a man aged 45 to 75 who received an inactivated influenza vaccine. Each CDR3 is given with its conserved first and last residue. A D gene is named only where the DNA matches it firmly. Only part of the rows carry a size: once, few, many, or a class if the clone is expanded.

j_gene: TRBJ2-4; v_gene: TRBV20-1; d_gene: .; abundance: .; CDR3nt: TGCAGTGCTATTGTAGGGGATAAGGGCAAAAACATTCAGTACTTC; CDR3aa: CSAIVGDKGKNIQYF
j_gene: TRBJ2-2; v_gene: TRBV9; d_gene: .; abundance: many; CDR3nt: TGTGCCAGCAGTATTGCCCGTGTACAGGGAGGCACCGGGGAGCTGTTTTTT; CDR3aa: CASSIARVQGGTGELFF
j_gene: TRBJ1-2; v_gene: TRBV5-6; d_gene: .; abundance: many; CDR3nt: TGTGCCAGCAGCAGGGGATCGAACTATGGCTACACCTTC; CDR3aa: CASSRGSNYGYTF
j_gene: TRBJ2-1; v_gene: TRBV20-1; d_gene: .; abundance: few; CDR3nt: TGCAGTGCTAGAAACGGACTTGGTGGCGATGAGCAGTTCTTC; CDR3aa: CSARNGLGGDEQFF
j_gene: TRBJ2-7; v_gene: TRBV10-3; d_gene: .; abundance: .; CDR3nt: TGTGCCATCAGTGAGCCCGGACAGTCCCCCTACGAGCAGTACTTC; CDR3aa: CAISEPGQSPYEQYF
j_gene: TRBJ1-5; v_gene: TRBV4-3; d_gene: .; abundance: many; CDR3nt: TGCGCCAGCAGCCAAGATAGGATTAATCAGCCCCAGCATTTT; CDR3aa: CASSQDRINQPQHF
j_gene: TRBJ1-2; v_gene: TRBV28; d_gene: TRBD1; abundance: .; CDR3nt: TGTGCCAGCACAAGAATCAGGGGGCGCGAGGACTATGGCTACACCTTC; CDR3aa: CASTRIRGREDYGYTF
j_gene: TRBJ2-1; v_gene: TRBV6-5; d_gene: .; abundance: many; CDR3nt: TGTGCCAGCAGTTATACCCAGCTCAATGAGCAGTTCTTC; CDR3aa: CASSYTQLNEQFF
j_gene: TRBJ2-3; v_gene: TRBV7-6; d_gene: .; abundance: few; CDR3nt: TGTGCCAGCAGCTTAGTAAGGGCCAGGTCTCCAGATACGCAGTATTTT; CDR3aa: CASSLVRARSPDTQYF
j_gene: TRBJ2-1; v_gene: TRBV4-3; d_gene: TRBD1; abundance: few; CDR3nt: TGCGCCAGCAGCCCCGGGACAGTCTTGGATGAGCAGTTCTTC; CDR3aa: CASSPGTVLDEQFF
j_gene: TRBJ2-3; v_gene: TRBV9; d_gene: TRBD2; abundance: many; CDR3nt: TGTGCCAGCAGCAACGCGGGACTACCGACTTGGGCAGATACGCAGTATTTT; CDR3aa: CASSNAGLPTWADTQYF
j_gene: TRBJ1-1; v_gene: TRBV20-1; d_gene: TRBD1; abundance: few; CDR3nt: TGCAGTGCTAGAGATCCGGGACAGGGGGGAACTGAAGCTTTCTTT; CDR3aa: CSARDPGQGGTEAFF
j_gene: TRBJ1-1; v_gene: TRBV5-1; d_gene: TRBD1; abundance: .; CDR3nt: TGCGCCAGCAGCTCGATGACAGGGACTGGCGCTGAAGCTTTCTTT; CDR3aa: CASSSMTGTGAEAFF
j_gene: TRBJ2-7; v_gene: TRBV7-9; d_gene: TRBD2; abundance: many; CDR3nt: TGTGCCAGCAGCCCTTATGCGGGAGGCTCCGAGCAGTACTTC; CDR3aa: CASSPYAGGSEQYF
j_gene: TRBJ1-4; v_gene: TRBV7-2; d_gene: TRBD1; abundance: few; CDR3nt: TGTGCCAGCAGCTTAGAAGGACAGGGCTGGGAAAAACTGTTTTTT; CDR3aa: CASSLEGQGWEKLFF
j_gene: TRBJ2-3; v_gene: TRBV7-2; d_gene: .; abundance: few; CDR3nt: TGTGCCAGCAGCCCAGGGCCTAGCTCTACAGATACGCAGTATTTT; CDR3aa: CASSPGPSSTDTQYF
j_gene: TRBJ1-2; v_gene: TRBV20-1; d_gene: TRBD1; abundance: many; CDR3nt: TGCAGTGCTAGTCCCTGGGACAGGGGGAACTATGGCTACACCTTC; CDR3aa: CSASPWDRGNYGYTF
j_gene: TRBJ2-7; v_gene: TRBV4-2; d_gene: TRBD1; abundance: .; CDR3nt: TGTGCCAGCAGCCAATCCGGGACAGGGGACTACGAGCAGTACTTC; CDR3aa: CASSQSGTGDYEQYF
j_gene: TRBJ2-3; v_gene: TRBV18; d_gene: .; abundance: .; CDR3nt: TGTGCCAGCTCCCTCTTTACAAGCACAGATACGCAGTATTTT; CDR3aa: CASSLFTSTDTQYF
j_gene: TRBJ1-2; v_gene: TRBV5-5; d_gene: .; abundance: .; CDR3nt: TGTGCCAGCAGCTTGTTACAGGACTATGGCTACACCTTC; CDR3aa: CASSLLQDYGYTF
j_gene: TRBJ1-1; v_gene: TRBV29-1; d_gene: TRBD1; abundance: .; CDR3nt: TGCAGCGCCGAAGGAACGGGACAGGGCACTGAAGCTTTCTTT; CDR3aa: CSAEGTGQGTEAFF
j_gene: TRBJ2-3; v_gene: TRBV19; d_gene: .; abundance: .; CDR3nt: TGTGCCGTATCCTCGGGGCGCCGCACAGATACGCAGTATTTT; CDR3aa: CAVSSGRRTDTQYF
j_gene: TRBJ2-1; v_gene: TRBV6-1; d_gene: TRBD2; abundance: few; CDR3nt: TGTGCCAGCCGAACTCGGGGGTCCCAGCGGGGGATATACAATGAGCAGTTCTTC; CDR3aa: CASRTRGSQRGIYNEQFF
j_gene: TRBJ2-1; v_gene: TRBV28; d_gene: TRBD2; abundance: .; CDR3nt: TGTGCCAGCAGTGTAGCCGGGGGAGGGCTAACCGATGAGCAGTTCTTC; CDR3aa: CASSVAGGGLTDEQFF
j_gene: TRBJ2-7; v_gene: TRBV20-1; d_gene: .; abundance: .; CDR3nt: TGCAGTGCTCTCTATTGGACAGCGCAGTCCTACGAGCAGTACTTC; CDR3aa: CSALYWTAQSYEQYF
j_gene: TRBJ2-7; v_gene: TRBV7-2; d_gene: .; abundance: few; CDR3nt: TGTGCCAGCAGCTTCGACAGCCCCCCCTACGAGCAGTACTTC; CDR3aa: CASSFDSPPYEQYF
j_gene: TRBJ2-3; v_gene: TRBV7-2; d_gene: .; abundance: .; CDR3nt: TGTGCCAGCAGGCAACTGGGTCCAGATACGCAGTATTTT; CDR3aa: CASRQLGPDTQYF
j_gene: TRBJ2-3; v_gene: TRBV10-3; d_gene: .; abundance: .; CDR3nt: TGTGCCATCAGAACAAAGCTTACAGGGCCCTCACAAGATACGCAGTATTTT; CDR3aa: CAIRTKLTGPSQDTQYF
j_gene: TRBJ1-5; v_gene: TRBV7-2; d_gene: .; abundance: many; CDR3nt: TGTGCCAGCAGCCGTGTGGCCGGGCTAGGGCAGCCCCAGCATTTT; CDR3aa: CASSRVAGLGQPQHF
j_gene: TRBJ2-7; v_gene: TRBV21-1; d_gene: .; abundance: many; CDR3nt: TGTGCCAGCAGCAAAGGGGGCGGGGTAGCGGGAGCCTACGAGCAGTACTTC; CDR3aa: CASSKGGGVAGAYEQYF
j_gene: TRBJ2-1; v_gene: TRBV5-1; d_gene: .; abundance: few; CDR3nt: TGCGCCAGCAGCTTTGGGGCAGGGATCAATGAGCAGTTCTTC; CDR3aa: CASSFGAGINEQFF
j_gene: TRBJ2-7; v_gene: TRBV29-1; d_gene: .; abundance: .; CDR3nt: TGCAGCGTCAGAGGACAGCACTACGAGCAGTACTTC; CDR3aa: CSVRGQHYEQYF
j_gene: TRBJ2-5; v_gene: TRBV20-1; d_gene: .; abundance: .; CDR3nt: TGCAGTGCTCTAAATCATGGGGCGGGGCCACTCCGTGGGAAGACCCAGTACTTC; CDR3aa: CSALNHGAGPLRGKTQYF
j_gene: TRBJ1-6; v_gene: TRBV12-3/TRBV12-4; d_gene: .; abundance: .; CDR3nt: TGTGCCAGCGGCCCGGAGGCACCCCTCCACTTT; CDR3aa: CASGPEAPLHF
j_gene: TRBJ1-1; v_gene: TRBV29-1; d_gene: .; abundance: few; CDR3nt: TGCAGCGTTGAGCTCCTTAGGACAGCCTATAACACTGAAGCTTTCTTT; CDR3aa: CSVELLRTAYNTEAFF
j_gene: TRBJ2-5; v_gene: TRBV6-2/TRBV6-3; d_gene: TRBD2; abundance: few; CDR3nt: TGTGCCAGCACCCTCTCGGGAGGAGAGACCCAGTACTTC; CDR3aa: CASTLSGGETQYF
j_gene: TRBJ2-4; v_gene: TRBV12-3/TRBV12-4; d_gene: .; abundance: .; CDR3nt: TGTGCCAGCAGTTTTGGACACAGGAGCTTGGACATTCAGTACTTC; CDR3aa: CASSFGHRSLDIQYF
j_gene: TRBJ1-2; v_gene: TRBV20-1; d_gene: .; abundance: few; CDR3nt: TGCAGTGCTAGAGACTCAAGTCTATCTAACTATGGCTACACCTTC; CDR3aa: CSARDSSLSNYGYTF
j_gene: TRBJ2-5; v_gene: TRBV7-9; d_gene: .; abundance: .; CDR3nt: TGTGCCAGCAGCTTAGTAGGGGCAGGGGAGACCCAGTACTTC; CDR3aa: CASSLVGAGETQYF
j_gene: TRBJ1-6; v_gene: TRBV27; d_gene: .; abundance: many; CDR3nt: TGTGCCAGCCGCTTAGGCCCCTATAATTCACCCCTCCACTTT; CDR3aa: CASRLGPYNSPLHF
j_gene: TRBJ2-3; v_gene: TRBV15; d_gene: .; abundance: many; CDR3nt: TGTGCCACCAGCAGAGACACAGATACGCAGTATTTT; CDR3aa: CATSRDTDTQYF